These T cell receptor beta chains were read from a single sample in a study of CD8+CD57+ T cells in acquired aplastic anemia. TCRdb analysed the reads with MiXCR anew, one entry per CDR3 protein. The repertoire consists of hundreds of thousands of distinct CDR3 sequences, with 65% to 80% occurring once and the leading ten covering 3.5% to 4.5%. The sample was sorted CD4+, CD8+, or CD8+CD57+ T cells (not recorded which) from PBMCs. The receptors derive from a human donor in good health, serving as a control. CDR3s include the opening cysteine and the closing phenylalanine or tryptophan. Fields, in order: J gene, D gene, V gene, clone size, CDR3 DNA, CDR3 protein. A D gene is named only where the DNA matches it firmly. Part of the rows lack a size; the others show once, few, many or a class for expanded clones.

J gene: TRBJ2-7
D gene: -
V gene: TRBV7-3
clone size: -
CDR3 DNA: TGTGCCTGGACAGGAGGGGGCCCAGAGCAGTACTTC
CDR3 protein: CAWTGGGPEQYF

J gene: TRBJ1-1
D gene: -
V gene: TRBV19
clone size: -
CDR3 DNA: TGTGCCAGTAGTCTGCGCGGCAGCCAGAACACTGAAGCTTTCTTT
CDR3 protein: CASSLRGSQNTEAFF

J gene: TRBJ1-6
D gene: -
V gene: TRBV25-1
clone size: many
CDR3 DNA: TGTGCCAGCAGTGCCCAAGGAGGTTCACCCCTCCACTTT
CDR3 protein: CASSAQGGSPLHF

J gene: TRBJ2-2
D gene: -
V gene: TRBV7-2
clone size: -
CDR3 DNA: TGTGCCAGCAGTCCCGCGGGCGGAGCGAACACCGGGGAGCTGTTTTTT
CDR3 protein: CASSPAGGANTGELFF

J gene: TRBJ2-3
D gene: -
V gene: TRBV7-2
clone size: -
CDR3 DNA: TGTGCCAGCAGCTTATCGTCGGCGGGTGCAGATACTCAGTATTTT
CDR3 protein: CASSLSSAGADTQYF

J gene: TRBJ1-2
D gene: -
V gene: TRBV5-1
clone size: -
CDR3 DNA: TGCGCCAGCAGCTTGGGGGACTACGAGCACTATGGCTACACCTTC
CDR3 protein: CASSLGDYEHYGYTF

J gene: TRBJ2-6
D gene: -
V gene: TRBV2
clone size: -
CDR3 DNA: -
CDR3 protein: CASSPRQGEVSGYTFVLTF

J gene: TRBJ2-7
D gene: -
V gene: TRBV11-2
clone size: -
CDR3 DNA: TGTGCCAGCAGCTTAGGGACGCCCGACGAGCAGTACTTC
CDR3 protein: CASSLGTPDEQYF

J gene: TRBJ2-7
D gene: -
V gene: TRBV19
clone size: -
CDR3 DNA: TGTGCCAGTAGTATACGGCAGGCCGCCTACGAGCAGTACTTC
CDR3 protein: CASSIRQAAYEQYF

J gene: TRBJ1-5
D gene: -
V gene: TRBV4-2
clone size: many
CDR3 DNA: TGTGCCAGCAGCCAAGTCCCTGGACTCCAGAGGAGTTTTAATCAGCCCCAGCATTTT
CDR3 protein: CASSQVPGLQRSFNQPQHF